One and the same sample provided the 20 T cell receptor beta chains below, sequenced in a study of cytomegalovirus exposure and HLA in healthy donors. Clones were sequenced by immunoSEQ multiplex PCR, and TCRdb holds only the in-frame ones, with some missing. The sample holds more than 120,000 clones, around 86% seen once. Sequenced sample: PBMCs. These receptors were collected from a man younger than 30 in good health and CMV-seropositive.

The chain employs TRBV7-9 and TRBJ2-5; TRBD2 agrees at 8 bases. The CDR3 runs 15 residues. V trimming: 3 bases; J trimming: 4 bases; junction bases outside the gene matches: 7. The germline V gene encodes CDR1 SEHNR and CDR2 FQNEAQ (reference sequence). CDR3 amino acids: CASSFGTRRLETQYF. For the CDR3, the DNA is TGTGCCAGCAGCTTCGGGACTAGGAGATTAGAGACCCAGTACTTC.

In its sample, this clone was seen a few times. This chain links TRBV19 with TRBJ1-2, with 9 nucleotides matching TRBD1. The CDR3 extends over 14 amino acids. The germline CDR1 and CDR2 sequences are LNHDA and SQIVND (reference sequence). V lost 3 bases to trimming and J lost 2 bases; unmatched junction nucleotides: 1. The CDR3 loop is CASSIDRGNYGYTF. For the CDR3, the DNA is TGTGCCAGTAGTATCGACAGGGGGAACTATGGCTACACCTTC. Supplemented by reference TRBV19 and TRBJ1-2, the full variable domain reads DGGITQSPKYLFRKEGQNVTLSCEQNLNHDAMYWYRQDPGQGLRLIYYSQIVNDFQKGDIAEGYSVSREKKESFPLTVTSAQKNPTAFYLCASSIDRGNYGYTFGSGTRLTVV.

The CDR3 reads CAWNRGDSGNTIYF. DNA for the CDR3: TGTGCCTGGAATAGGGGTGACTCTGGAAACACCATATATTTT. This chain links TRBV30 with TRBJ1-3; weak D call: TRBD1 (5 bases). Trimming took off 4 bases at V and 0 bases at J, with 10 bases between the two ends. The CDR3 runs 14 residues. Germline CDR1 is GTSNPN and CDR2 is SVGIG (reference sequence).

The chain employs TRBV7-6 and TRBJ2-7; 11 bases line up with TRBD1. The CDR3 contains 14 residues. Trimming at V came to 6 bases and at J to 6 bases, leaving 7 bases not matched to a gene. Germline V CDR1 and CDR2: SGHVS, FNYEAQ. The chain's CDR3 is CASSWDRGGSEQYF. DNA for the CDR3: TGTGCCAGCAGTTGGGACAGGGGGGGTAGCGAGCAGTACTTC.

The J gene is TRBJ2-7, the V gene TRBV5-1; a weak D match, TRBD1 (5 bases). Trimming pared 2 bases from V and 2 bases from J, leaving 11 bases between. Germline assignment: CDR1 SGHRS and CDR2 YFSETQ. This CDR3 contains 14 residues. CDR3 sequence (DNA): TGCGCCAGCAGCTTATCCGGACACCCCTACGAGCAGTACTTC. It codes for CASSLSGHPYEQYF.

V and J are TRBV6-6 and TRBJ1-6; perhaps TRBD1 as D (5 bases). This CDR3 spans 14 amino acids. V was cut by 5 bases and J by 6 bases, with 11 bases left in between. CDR1 is MNHNY, CDR2 SVGAGI, per germline (reference sequence). For the CDR3, the DNA is TGTGCCAGCAGTAAGCAGGGTCGTAATTCACCCCTCCACTTT. The encoded protein is CASSKQGRNSPLHF.

This clone came up a few times. This sequence joins TRBV14 and TRBJ1-6; TRBD1 might be the D (5 bases). V lost 3 bases and J 10 bases, leaving 13 bases between the germline ends. CDR1 SGHDN and CDR2 FVKESK come from the germline V gene. CDR3 length: 14 amino acids. The CDR3 protein is CASSHRGDGSPLHF. In DNA, the CDR3 is TGTGCCAGCAGCCACCGGGGGGATGGATCACCCCTCCACTTT.

The V and J genes are TRBV5-4 and TRBJ2-7, with D perhaps TRBD2 (5 bases). V lost 4 bases and J lost 0, with 14 bases in between. The CDR3 has 15 residues. Germline loops: CDR1 SGHNT, CDR2 YYREEE (reference sequence). The CDR3 loop is CASSGYGLSSYEQYF. CDR3 bases: TGTGCCAGCAGCGGATATGGACTGAGCTCCTACGAGCAGTACTTC.

The chain carries TRBV27 and TRBJ1-5, with a possible D match to TRBD1 (6 bases). This CDR3 region has 16 residues. V lost 3 bases to trimming and J lost 6 bases, with 18 bases between them. Germline CDR1 and CDR2: MNHEY and SMNVEV (reference sequence). The CDR3 region has the DNA TGTGCCAGCAGTTTCCTCGGGGGGCAACGTGGTCAGCCCCAGCATTTT. Protein: CASSFLGGQRGQPQHF.

The chain combines TRBV10-2 with TRBJ1-2; 7 bases line up with TRBD1. Per the germline V gene, CDR1 is WSHSY and CDR2 is SAAADI. V was pared by 4 bases and J by 5 bases, with 7 bases of the junction left unmatched. The CDR3 is made up of 14 amino acids. The chain's CDR3 is CASSAGTVTYGYTF. In nucleotides, the CDR3 is TGCGCCAGCAGTGCCGGGACAGTTACATATGGCTACACCTTC.

This chain links TRBV18 with TRBJ2-3, with D unresolved. From germline, CDR1 is KGHSH and CDR2 LQKENI. The CDR3 has 14 residues. The V gene lost 2 bases and the J gene lost 2 bases, with 8 bases spanning the gap. Here the CDR3 DNA reads TGTGCCAGCTCACCAACTGCAAACACAGATACGCAGTATTTT. Its protein product is CASSPTANTDTQYF.

This sequence joins TRBV18 and TRBJ1-1, with D possibly matching TRBD1 (6 bases). Germline CDR1 reads KGHSH; CDR2 reads LQKENI. This CDR3 is built from 15 residues. V lost 2 bases and J 3 bases, leaving 13 bases between the germline ends. The CDR3 sequence: CASSPGSGADTEAFF. The CDR3 DNA reads TGTGCCAGCTCACCAGGTTCAGGGGCCGACACTGAAGCTTTCTTT.

The rearrangement joins TRBV27 to TRBJ2-6; the D is unclear. The germline CDR1 and CDR2 sequences are MNHEY and SMNVEV (reference sequence). This CDR3 is 14 amino acids long. The V end lost 6 bases, the J end lost 0 bases, and 6 bases lay between the germline ends. The CDR3 here is CASSLGSGANVLTF. CDR3 DNA sequence: TGTGCCAGCAGCCTAGGCTCTGGGGCCAACGTCCTGACTTTC.

This chain links TRBV7-9 with TRBJ1-6; D possibly corresponds to TRBD1 (5 bases). V dropped 5 bases and J dropped 10 bases, with 18 bases sitting between them. This CDR3 spans 15 amino acids. From germline, CDR1 is SEHNR and CDR2 FQNEAQ (reference sequence). As DNA, the CDR3 is TGTGCCAGCAGCCCCCGGCGGGGGGGGATGTCACCCCTCCACTTT. This encodes CASSPRRGGMSPLHF.

In regard to this clone: The germline gene is not matched at one end of the junction; a read error may be the cause. J is TRBJ1-5 and V is TRBV7-7; weak D call: TRBD1 (6 bases). The CDR3 spans 17 residues. Germline CDR1 SSHAT, CDR2 FNYEAQ (reference sequence). CDR3 nucleotide sequence: TGTGCCAGCACCTTAACTAGTTGGGGACATAGCAATCAGCCCCAGCATTTT. This codes for CASTLTSWGHSNQPQHF.

The chain employs TRBV10-2 and TRBJ2-7; 7 bases align to TRBD1. Germline V CDR1 and CDR2: WSHSY, SAAADI. CDR3 length equals 14 residues. Unmatched junction bases numbered 8, after V lost 7 bases and J lost 2 bases. The CDR3 protein is CASTPDGTAYEQYF. The CDR3 region has the DNA TGCGCCAGCACCCCGGATGGGACAGCCTACGAGCAGTACTTC.

The CDR3 nucleotides read TGCGCCAGCAGTGTTATCGGATTCGGGACTAGCGGCCAAGAGACCCAGTACTTC. Translated, it gives CASSVIGFGTSGQETQYF. The chain is built from TRBV10-2 and TRBJ2-5; 11 nucleotides align to TRBD2. The J segment lost 1 base and the V segment lost 4 bases, leaving 11 bases of the junction unmatched. The CDR3 runs to 18 residues. The germline gives CDR1 WSHSY, CDR2 SAAADI.

This clone has a handful of counts. The V call is TRBV29-1, the J call TRBJ2-3, with 14 bases that match TRBD2. The CDR3 has 12 amino acids. The ends lost 7 bases at V and 12 bases at J; junction bases unmatched: 6. From germline, CDR1 is SQVTM and CDR2 ANQGSEA. In nucleotides, the CDR3 is TGCAGCGCCGGGACTAGCGGGAGTATCCAGTATTTT. Protein sequence: CSAGTSGSIQYF.

V gene TRBV27 combines with J gene TRBJ2-7; 8 bases fit TRBD1. Germline V lookup: CDR1 MNHEY, CDR2 SMNVEV (reference sequence). This CDR3 contains 17 residues. The V gene end was trimmed by 3 bases and the J gene end by 3 bases; junction bases not matched to a gene: 13. The DNA for the CDR3 is TGTGCCAGCAGTTTGGCCGCAACCGGGACAGGCTTCTACGAGCAGTACTTC. As protein: CASSLAATGTGFYEQYF.

The chain joins TRBV11-2 to TRBJ2-5; TRBD1 matches 9 bases. CDR1 and CDR2 from the germline V gene are SGHAT and FQNNGV. The CDR3 is 15 amino acids. With 5 bases clipped from V and 7 bases from J, the junction kept 11 bases outside the gene matches. The CDR3 DNA reads TGTGCCAGCAGCCCCACGGGACAGGGAATCGGGACCCAGTACTTC. This sequence encodes CASSPTGQGIGTQYF. Drawing the rest from reference TRBV11-2 and TRBJ2-5, the complete variable domain is EAGVAQSPRYKIIEKRQSVAFWCNPISGHATLYWYQQILGQGPKLLIQFQNNGVVDDSQLPKDRFSAERLKGVDSTLKIQPAKLEDSAVYLCASSPTGQGIGTQYFGPGTRLLVL.